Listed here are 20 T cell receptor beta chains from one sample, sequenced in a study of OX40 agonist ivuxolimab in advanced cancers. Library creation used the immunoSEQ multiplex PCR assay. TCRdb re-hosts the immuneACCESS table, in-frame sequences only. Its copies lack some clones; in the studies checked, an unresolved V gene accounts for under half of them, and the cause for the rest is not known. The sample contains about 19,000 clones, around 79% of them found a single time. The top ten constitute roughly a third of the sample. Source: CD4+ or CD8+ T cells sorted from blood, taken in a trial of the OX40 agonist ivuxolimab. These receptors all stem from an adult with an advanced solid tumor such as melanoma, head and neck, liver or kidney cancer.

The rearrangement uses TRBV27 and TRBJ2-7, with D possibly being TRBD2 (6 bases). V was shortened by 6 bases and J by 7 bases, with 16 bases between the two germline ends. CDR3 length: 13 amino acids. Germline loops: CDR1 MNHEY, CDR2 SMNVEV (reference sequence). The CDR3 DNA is TGTGCCAGCAGCTCCTGGCCGGGGAGGGAGCAGTACTTC. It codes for CASSSWPGREQYF.

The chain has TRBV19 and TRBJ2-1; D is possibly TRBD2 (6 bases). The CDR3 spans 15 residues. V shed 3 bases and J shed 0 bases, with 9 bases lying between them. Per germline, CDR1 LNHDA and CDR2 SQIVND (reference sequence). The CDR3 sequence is CASSMGTGSYNEQFF. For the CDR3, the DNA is TGTGCCAGTAGTATGGGGACTGGCTCCTACAATGAGCAGTTCTTC.

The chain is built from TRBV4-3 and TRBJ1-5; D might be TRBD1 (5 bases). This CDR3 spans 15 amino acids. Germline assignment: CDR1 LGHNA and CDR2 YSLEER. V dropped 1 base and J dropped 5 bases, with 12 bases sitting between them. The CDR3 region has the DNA TGCGCCAGCAGCCAAGTAGTAGGGGAGGATCAGCCCCAGCATTTT. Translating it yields CASSQVVGEDQPQHF.

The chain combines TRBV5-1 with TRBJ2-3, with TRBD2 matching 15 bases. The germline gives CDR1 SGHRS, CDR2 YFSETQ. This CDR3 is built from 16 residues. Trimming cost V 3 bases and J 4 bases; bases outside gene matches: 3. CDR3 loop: CASSWTSGGVADTQYF. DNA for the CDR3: TGCGCCAGCAGCTGGACTAGCGGGGGGGTTGCAGATACGCAGTATTTT. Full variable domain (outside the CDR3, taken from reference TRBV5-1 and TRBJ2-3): KAGVTQTPRYLIKTRGQQVTLSCSPISGHRSVSWYQQTPGQGLQFLFEYFSETQRNKGNFPGRFSGRQFSNSRSEMNVSTLELGDSALYLCASSWTSGGVADTQYFGPGTRLTVL.

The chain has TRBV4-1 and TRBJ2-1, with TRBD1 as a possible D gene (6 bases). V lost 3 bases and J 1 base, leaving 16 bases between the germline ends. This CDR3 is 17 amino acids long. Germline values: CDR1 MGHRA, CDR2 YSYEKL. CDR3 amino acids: CASSQEPRGSSYNEQFF. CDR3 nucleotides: TGCGCCAGCAGCCAGGAACCCAGGGGTAGTTCCTACAATGAGCAGTTCTTC.

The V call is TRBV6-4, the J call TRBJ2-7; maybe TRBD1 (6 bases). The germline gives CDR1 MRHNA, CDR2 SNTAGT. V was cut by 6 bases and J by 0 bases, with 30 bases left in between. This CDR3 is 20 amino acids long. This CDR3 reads CASRVLKVGVTGLGSYEQYF. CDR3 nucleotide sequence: TGTGCCAGCAGGGTTCTCAAAGTGGGGGTTACAGGGTTAGGCTCCTACGAGCAGTACTTC.

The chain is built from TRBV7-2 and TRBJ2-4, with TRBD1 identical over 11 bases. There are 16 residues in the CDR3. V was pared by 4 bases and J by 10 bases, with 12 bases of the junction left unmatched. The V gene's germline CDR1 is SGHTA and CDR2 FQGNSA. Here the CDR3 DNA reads TGTGCCAGCAGCTCCGGACCGGGACAGGGGGTACATATTCAGTACTTC. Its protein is CASSSGPGQGVHIQYF. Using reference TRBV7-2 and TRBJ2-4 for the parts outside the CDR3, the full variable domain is GAGVSQSPSNKVTEKGKDVELRCDPISGHTALYWYRQSLGQGLEFLIYFQGNSAPDKSGLPSDRFSAERTGGSVSTLTIQRTQQEDSAVYLCASSSGPGQGVHIQYFGAGTRLSVL.

The CDR3 coding sequence is TGTGCCAGCAGCGTAGGTGACAACGAAGGGGCTGAAGCTTTCTTT. As protein: CASSVGDNEGAEAFF. The chain employs TRBV9 and TRBJ1-1; D is possibly TRBD1 (5 bases). Trimming removed 0 bases from V and 6 bases from J, with 15 bases in between. The CDR3 covers 15 residues. The germline V gene has CDR1 SGDLS and CDR2 YYNGEE.

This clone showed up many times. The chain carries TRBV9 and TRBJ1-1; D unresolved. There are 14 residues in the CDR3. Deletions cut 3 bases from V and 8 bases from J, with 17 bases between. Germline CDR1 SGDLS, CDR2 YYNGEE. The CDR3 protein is CASSGIEWPLEAFF. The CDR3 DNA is TGTGCCAGCAGCGGAATAGAGTGGCCCCTCGAAGCTTTCTTT.

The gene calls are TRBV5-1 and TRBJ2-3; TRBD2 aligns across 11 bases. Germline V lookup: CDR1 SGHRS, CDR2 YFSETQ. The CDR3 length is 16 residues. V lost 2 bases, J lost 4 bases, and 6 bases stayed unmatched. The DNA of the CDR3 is TGCGCCAGCAGCTTCAGACTAGCGGGGACATCAGATACGCAGTATTTT. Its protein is CASSFRLAGTSDTQYF.

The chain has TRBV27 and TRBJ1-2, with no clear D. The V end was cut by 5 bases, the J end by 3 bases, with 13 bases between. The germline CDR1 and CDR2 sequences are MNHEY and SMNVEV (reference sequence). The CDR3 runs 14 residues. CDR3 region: CASSPHTEYYGYTF. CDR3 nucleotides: TGTGCCAGCAGTCCCCATACGGAGTACTATGGCTACACCTTC.

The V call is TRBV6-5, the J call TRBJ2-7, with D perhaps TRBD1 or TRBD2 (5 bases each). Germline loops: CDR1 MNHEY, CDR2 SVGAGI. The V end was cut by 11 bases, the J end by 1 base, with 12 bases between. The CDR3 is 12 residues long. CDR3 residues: CASGTLSYEQYF. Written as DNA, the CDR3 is TGTGCCTCGGGGACCCTTTCCTACGAGCAGTACTTC.

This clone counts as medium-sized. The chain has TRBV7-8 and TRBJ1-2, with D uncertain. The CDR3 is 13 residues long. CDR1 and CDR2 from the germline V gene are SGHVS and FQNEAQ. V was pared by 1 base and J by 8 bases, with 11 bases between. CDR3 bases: TGTGCCAGCAGCTTAGGGGAGGAACGGGGCTACACCTTC. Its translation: CASSLGEERGYTF.

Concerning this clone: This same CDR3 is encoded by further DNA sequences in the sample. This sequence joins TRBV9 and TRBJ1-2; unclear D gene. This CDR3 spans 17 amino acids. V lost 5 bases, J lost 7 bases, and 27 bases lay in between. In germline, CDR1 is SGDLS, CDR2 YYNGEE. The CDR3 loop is CASSRNPIPAGESGYTF. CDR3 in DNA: TGTGCCAGCAGTAGAAACCCGATCCCCGCAGGAGAGAGTGGCTACACCTTC.

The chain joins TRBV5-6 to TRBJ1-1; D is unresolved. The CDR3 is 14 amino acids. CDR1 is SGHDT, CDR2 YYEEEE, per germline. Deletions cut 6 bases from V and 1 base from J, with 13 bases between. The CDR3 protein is CASISNLGNTEAFF. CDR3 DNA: TGTGCCAGCATCTCGAACCTAGGGAACACTGAAGCTTTCTTT.

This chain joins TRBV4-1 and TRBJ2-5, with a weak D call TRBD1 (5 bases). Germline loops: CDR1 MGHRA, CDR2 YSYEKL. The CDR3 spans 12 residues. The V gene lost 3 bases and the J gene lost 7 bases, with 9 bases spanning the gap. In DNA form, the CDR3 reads TGCGCCAGCAGCCACCCCCAGGGGACCCAGTACTTC. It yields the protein CASSHPQGTQYF.

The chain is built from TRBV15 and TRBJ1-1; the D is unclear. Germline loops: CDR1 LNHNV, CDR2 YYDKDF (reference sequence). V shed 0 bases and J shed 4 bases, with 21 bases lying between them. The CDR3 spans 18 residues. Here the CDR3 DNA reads TGTGCCACCAGCAGAGATCACAGCCTCGATTTTAGATCCACTGAAGCTTTCTTT. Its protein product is CATSRDHSLDFRSTEAFF.

The chain's CDR3 is CAWIPDSYSGNTIYF. Written as DNA, the CDR3 is TGTGCCTGGATCCCGGACAGCTACTCTGGAAACACCATATATTTT. The J gene is TRBJ1-3, the V gene TRBV30, with a weak D call TRBD1 (6 bases). Trimming pared 4 bases from V and 0 bases from J, leaving 13 bases between. Germline loops: CDR1 GTSNPN, CDR2 SVGIG (reference sequence). This CDR3 contains 15 residues. Complete variable domain (other parts from reference TRBV30 and TRBJ1-3): SQTIHQWPATLVQPVGSPLSLECTVEGTSNPNLYWYRQAAGRGLQLLFYSVGIGQISSEVPQNLSASRPQDRQFILSSKKLLLSDSGFYLCAWIPDSYSGNTIYFGEGSWLTVV.

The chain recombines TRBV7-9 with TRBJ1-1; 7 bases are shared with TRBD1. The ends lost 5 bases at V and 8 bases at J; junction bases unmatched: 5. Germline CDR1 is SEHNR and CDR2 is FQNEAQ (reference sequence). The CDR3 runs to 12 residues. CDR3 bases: TGTGCCAGCAGCCCGGGACAGCTCGAAGCTTTCTTT. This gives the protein CASSPGQLEAFF. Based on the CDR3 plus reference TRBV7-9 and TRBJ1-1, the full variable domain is DTGVSQNPRHKITKRGQNVTFRCDPISEHNRLYWYRQTLGQGPEFLTYFQNEAQLEKSRLLSDRFSAERPKGSFSTLEIQRTEQGDSAMYLCASSPGQLEAFFGQGTRLTVV.

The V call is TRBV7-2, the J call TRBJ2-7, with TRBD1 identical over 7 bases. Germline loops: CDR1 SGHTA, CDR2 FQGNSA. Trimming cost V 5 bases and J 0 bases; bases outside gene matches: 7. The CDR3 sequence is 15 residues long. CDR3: CASSLRDRSSYEQYF. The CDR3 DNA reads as TGTGCCAGCAGCCTGAGGGACAGAAGCTCCTACGAGCAGTACTTC.